The source of this TCR beta chain is a study of human T cells and chemical hapten exposure. Study results and caveats: Controls formed significantly fewer large CDR3 similarity clusters than expanded TCRs did. Counts of expanded TCRs (at PT1) showed a positive correlation with patch test score.

Concerning this clonotype itself: Antigen specificity is unknown.

Time point of the sample: patch test 1, 2 weeks after DPC sensitization. As for treatment: therapeutic diphenylcyclopropenone sensitization with weekly scalp DPC. Only after blood had been drawn was each patch test applied. A single record per CDR3 protein comes from TCRdb applying MiXCR to the RACE reads. In the table there are 300,000 to 450,000 distinct CDR3 sequences, about 4.4% of which are singletons. The CDR3 sequence is 13 residues long. In germline, CDR1 is LGHNT, CDR2 FRNRAP. The junction had 3 bases not matched to a gene; V was cut back by 2 bases and J by 9 bases. The source is a woman between 50 and 59 years old with alopecia areata. Some clones in this sample may be carry-over from other donors' samples. The material was whole blood, obtained in connection with sensitization to the hapten diphenylcyclopropenone (DPC). This sequence joins TRBV12-5 and TRBJ2-5; 10 bases fit TRBD2. CDR3: CASGLPSGGAQYF. The CDR3, as DNA: TGTGCTAGTGGTTTGCCAAGCGGGGGGGCCCAGTACTTC. The variable domain in full, completed from reference TRBV12-5 and TRBJ2-5, reads DARVTQTPRHKVTEMGQEVTMRCQPILGHNTVFWYRQTMMQGLELLAYFRNRAPLDDSGMPKDRFSAEMPDATLATLKIQPSEPRDSAVYFCASGLPSGGAQYFGPGTRLLVL.